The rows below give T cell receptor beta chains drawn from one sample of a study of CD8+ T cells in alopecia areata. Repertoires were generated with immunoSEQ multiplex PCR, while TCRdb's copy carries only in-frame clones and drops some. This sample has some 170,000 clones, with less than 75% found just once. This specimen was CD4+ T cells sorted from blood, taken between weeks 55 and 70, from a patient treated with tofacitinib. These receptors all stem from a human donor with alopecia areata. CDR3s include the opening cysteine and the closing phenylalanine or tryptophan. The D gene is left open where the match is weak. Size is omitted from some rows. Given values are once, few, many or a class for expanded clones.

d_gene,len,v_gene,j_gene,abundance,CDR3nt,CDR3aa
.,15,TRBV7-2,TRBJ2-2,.,TGTGCCAGCAGCCCCGGGGGGCCGGGGGTGGGGGAGCTGTTTTTT,CASSPGGPGVGELFF
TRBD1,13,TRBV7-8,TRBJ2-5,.,TGTGCCAGCAGCCACAGGGGTCAAGAGACCCAGTACTTC,CASSHRGQETQYF
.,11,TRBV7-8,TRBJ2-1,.,TGTGCCAGCAGCGTCTACAATGAGCAGTTCTTC,CASSVYNEQFF
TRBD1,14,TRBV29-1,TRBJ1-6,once,TGCAGCGTCCGCTCTGGGACAGGGAACTCACCCCTCCACTTT,CSVRSGTGNSPLHF
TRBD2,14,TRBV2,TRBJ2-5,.,TGTGCCAGCGGACTAGCGGGGGGAAAAGAGACCCAGTACTTC,CASGLAGGKETQYF
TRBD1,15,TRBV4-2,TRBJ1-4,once,TGTGCCAGCAGCCAGGGGACAGGGGATCGTGAAAAACTGTTTTTT,CASSQGTGDREKLFF
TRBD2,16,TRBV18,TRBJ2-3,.,TGTGCCAGCTCACTGGCACTAGCGCATTCCACAGATACGCAGTATTTT,CASSLALAHSTDTQYF
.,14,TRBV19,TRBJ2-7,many,TGTGCCAGTAGTTCCGGGACAAGGACCTACGAGCAGTACTTC,CASSSGTRTYEQYF
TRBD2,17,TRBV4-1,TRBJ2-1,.,TGCGCCAGCAGCCAAGAAAACCGACTAGCGGCCCCCTCTGAGCAGTTCTTC,CASSQENRLAAPSEQFF
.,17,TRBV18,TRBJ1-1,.,TGTGCCAGCTCACCATCACTGGGGATGTTATTGAACACTGAAGCTTTCTTT,CASSPSLGMLLNTEAFF
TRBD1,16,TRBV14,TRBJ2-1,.,TGTGCCAGCAGCCAAGGAAGGACAGGAGTACACACAGAGCAGTTCTTC,CASSQGRTGVHTEQFF
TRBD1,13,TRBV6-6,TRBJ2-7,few,TGTGCCAGCAGTAGGGACAGTATCTACGAGCAGTACTTC,CASSRDSIYEQYF
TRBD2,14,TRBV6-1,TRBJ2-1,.,TGTGCCAGCAGTTCGACTAGCGGGGGGAATGAGCAGTTCTTC,CASSSTSGGNEQFF
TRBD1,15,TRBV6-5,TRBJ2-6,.,TGTGCCAGCAGGCAAACAGGGGCTGGGGCCAACGTCCTGACTTTC,CASRQTGAGANVLTF
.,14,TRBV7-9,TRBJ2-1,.,TGTGCCAGCAGCTTTACAGGACCCAACAATGAGCAGTTCTTC,CASSFTGPNNEQFF
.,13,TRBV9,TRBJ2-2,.,TGTGCCAGCAGCGCCCGGGACACCGGGGAGCTGTTTTTT,CASSARDTGELFF